This T cell receptor beta chain stems from a study of T cell responses to AZD1222 COVID-19 vaccine. TCRdb's table, derived via immunoSEQ multiplex PCR, lists solely in-frame clones and lacks some. The data show approximately 160,000 clones, approximately 93% seen once. Germline V gene lookup returns CDR1 SGHTA and CDR2 FQGNSA. The length of the CDR3 is 14 residues. V was cut by 2 bases and J by 11 bases, with 13 bases left in between. The clonotype comes from an adult in good health. The sequences come from peripheral blood, collected on day 0 of AZD1222 vaccination. J is TRBJ1-6 and V is TRBV7-2, with a possible D match to TRBD1 (5 bases). The CDR3 loop is CASSLQGEGTPLHF. The CDR3 DNA reads as TGTGCCAGCAGCTTACAGGGTGAAGGGACACCCCTCCACTTT.